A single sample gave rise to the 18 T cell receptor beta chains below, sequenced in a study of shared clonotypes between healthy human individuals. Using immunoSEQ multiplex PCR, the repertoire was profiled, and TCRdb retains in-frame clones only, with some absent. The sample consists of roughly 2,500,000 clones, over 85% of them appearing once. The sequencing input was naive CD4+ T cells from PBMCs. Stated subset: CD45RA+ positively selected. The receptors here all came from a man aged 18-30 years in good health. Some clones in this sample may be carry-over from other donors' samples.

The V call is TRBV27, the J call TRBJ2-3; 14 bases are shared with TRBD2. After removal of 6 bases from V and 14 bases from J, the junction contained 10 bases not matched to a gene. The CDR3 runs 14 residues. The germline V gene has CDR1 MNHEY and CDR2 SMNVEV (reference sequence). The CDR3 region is CASRPGLAGARLYF. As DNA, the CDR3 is TGTGCCAGCAGGCCGGGACTAGCGGGAGCCCGGCTGTATTTT.

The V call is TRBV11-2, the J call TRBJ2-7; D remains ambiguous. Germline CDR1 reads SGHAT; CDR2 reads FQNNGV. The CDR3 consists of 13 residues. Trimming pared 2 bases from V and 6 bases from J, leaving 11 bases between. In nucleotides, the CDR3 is TGTGCCAGCAGCTTACTGTTGTTGGGCGAGCAGTACTTC. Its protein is CASSLLLLGEQYF.

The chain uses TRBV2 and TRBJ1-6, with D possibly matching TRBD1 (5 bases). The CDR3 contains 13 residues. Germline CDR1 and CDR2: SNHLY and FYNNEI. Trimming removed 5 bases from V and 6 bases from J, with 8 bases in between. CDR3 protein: CASSPGGNSPLHF. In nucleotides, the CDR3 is TGTGCCAGCAGTCCCGGGGGTAATTCACCCCTCCACTTT.

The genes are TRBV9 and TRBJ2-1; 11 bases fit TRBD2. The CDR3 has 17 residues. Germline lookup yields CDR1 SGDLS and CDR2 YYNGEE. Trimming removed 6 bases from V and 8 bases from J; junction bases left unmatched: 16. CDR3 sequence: CASTRSITSGSIYEQFF. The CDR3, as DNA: TGTGCCAGCACCAGATCAATAACTAGCGGGAGTATCTATGAGCAGTTCTTC. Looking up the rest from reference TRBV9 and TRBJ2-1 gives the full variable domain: DSGVTQTPKHLITATGQRVTLRCSPRSGDLSVYWYQQSLDQGLQFLIQYYNGEERAKGNILERFSAQQFPDLHSELNLSSLELGDSALYFCASTRSITSGSIYEQFFGPGTRLTVL.

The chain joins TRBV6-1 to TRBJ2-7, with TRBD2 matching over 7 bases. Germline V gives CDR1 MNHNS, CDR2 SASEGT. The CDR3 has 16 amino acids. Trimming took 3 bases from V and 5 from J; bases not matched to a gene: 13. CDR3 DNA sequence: TGTGCCAGCAGTGACCGACTGGGAGGGTATATGCACGAGCAGTACTTC. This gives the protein CASSDRLGGYMHEQYF.

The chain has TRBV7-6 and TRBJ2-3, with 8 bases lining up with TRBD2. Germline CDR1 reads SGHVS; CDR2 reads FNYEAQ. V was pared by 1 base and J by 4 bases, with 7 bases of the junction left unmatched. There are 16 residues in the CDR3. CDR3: CASSLVAGGFSDTQYF. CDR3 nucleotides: TGTGCCAGCAGCTTAGTGGCGGGAGGCTTCTCAGATACGCAGTATTTT.

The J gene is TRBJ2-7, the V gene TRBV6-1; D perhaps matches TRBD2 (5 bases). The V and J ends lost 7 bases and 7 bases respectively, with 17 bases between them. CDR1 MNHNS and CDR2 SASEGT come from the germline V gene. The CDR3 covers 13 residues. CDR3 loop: CASNRAGAEEQYF. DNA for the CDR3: TGTGCCAGCAATAGGGCGGGCGCAGAGGAGCAGTACTTC.

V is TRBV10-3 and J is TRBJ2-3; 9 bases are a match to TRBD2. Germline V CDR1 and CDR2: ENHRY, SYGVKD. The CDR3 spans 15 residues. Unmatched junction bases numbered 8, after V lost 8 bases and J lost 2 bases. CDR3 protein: CAIGLAGAFTDTQYF. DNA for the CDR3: TGTGCCATCGGCTTAGCGGGAGCCTTCACAGATACGCAGTATTTT.

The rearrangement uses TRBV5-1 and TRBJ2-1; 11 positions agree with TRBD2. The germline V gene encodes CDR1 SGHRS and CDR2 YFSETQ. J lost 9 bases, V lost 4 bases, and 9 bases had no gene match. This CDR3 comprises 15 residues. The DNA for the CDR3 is TGCGCCAGCAGCCCTCTACTAGCGGGAGAGCGTGAGCAGTTCTTC. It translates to CASSPLLAGEREQFF.

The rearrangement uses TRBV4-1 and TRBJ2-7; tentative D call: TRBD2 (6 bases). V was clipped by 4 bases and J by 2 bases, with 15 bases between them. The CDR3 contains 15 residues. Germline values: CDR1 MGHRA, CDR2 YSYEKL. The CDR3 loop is CASSRERGNPYEQYF. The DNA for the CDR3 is TGCGCCAGCAGCCGAGAACGGGGGAACCCCTACGAGCAGTACTTC.

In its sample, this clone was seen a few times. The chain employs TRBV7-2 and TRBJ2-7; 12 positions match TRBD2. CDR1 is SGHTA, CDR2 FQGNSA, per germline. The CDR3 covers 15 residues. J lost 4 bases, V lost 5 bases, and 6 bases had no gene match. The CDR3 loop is CASSTRTSGEYEQYF. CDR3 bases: TGTGCCAGCAGCACCAGGACTAGCGGGGAATACGAGCAGTACTTC. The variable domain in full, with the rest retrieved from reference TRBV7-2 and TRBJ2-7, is GAGVSQSPSNKVTEKGKDVELRCDPISGHTALYWYRQSLGQGLEFLIYFQGNSAPDKSGLPSDRFSAERTGGSVSTLTIQRTQQEDSAVYLCASSTRTSGEYEQYFGPGTRLTVT.

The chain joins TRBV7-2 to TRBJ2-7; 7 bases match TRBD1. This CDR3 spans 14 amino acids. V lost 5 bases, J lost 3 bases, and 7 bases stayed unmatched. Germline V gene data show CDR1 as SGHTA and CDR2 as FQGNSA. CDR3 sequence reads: CASSPDAGGYEQYF. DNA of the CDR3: TGTGCCAGCAGCCCCGACGCAGGGGGCTACGAGCAGTACTTC.

CDR3 coding DNA: TGTGCCAGCAGTTACGGGCGCGGGGGTTCACCCCTCCACTTT. This translates into CASSYGRGGSPLHF. The genes are TRBV6-5 and TRBJ1-6, with D possibly matching TRBD1 (5 bases). The CDR3 is made up of 14 amino acids. The germline V and J ends were trimmed by 2 bases and 9 bases, with 11 bases remaining between them. CDR1 and CDR2 from the germline V gene are MNHEY and SVGAGI.

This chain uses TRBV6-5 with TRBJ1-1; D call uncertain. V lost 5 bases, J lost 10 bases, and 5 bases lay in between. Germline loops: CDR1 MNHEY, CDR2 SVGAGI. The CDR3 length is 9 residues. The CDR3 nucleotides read TGTGCCAGCAGTGAAACAGCTTTCTTT. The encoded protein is CASSETAFF.

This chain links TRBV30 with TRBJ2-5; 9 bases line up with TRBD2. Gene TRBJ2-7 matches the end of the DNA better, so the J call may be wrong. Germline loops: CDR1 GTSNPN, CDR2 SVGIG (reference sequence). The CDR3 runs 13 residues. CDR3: CAWRVAGAYEQYF. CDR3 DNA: TGTGCCTGGAGGGTAGCGGGAGCCTACGAGCAGTACTTC.

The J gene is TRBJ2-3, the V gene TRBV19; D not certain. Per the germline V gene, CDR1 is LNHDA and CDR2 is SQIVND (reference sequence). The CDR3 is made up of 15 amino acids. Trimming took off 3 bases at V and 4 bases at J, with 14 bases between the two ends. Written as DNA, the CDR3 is TGTGCCAGTAGTATCAAACCCTCCGTCGCAGATACGCAGTATTTT. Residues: CASSIKPSVADTQYF.

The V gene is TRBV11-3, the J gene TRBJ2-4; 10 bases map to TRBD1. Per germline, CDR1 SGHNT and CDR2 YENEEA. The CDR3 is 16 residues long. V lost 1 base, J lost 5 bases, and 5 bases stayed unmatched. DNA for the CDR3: TGTGCCAGCAGCTTAGGGACAGGGGGAACGGAAAACATTCAGTACTTC. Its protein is CASSLGTGGTENIQYF.

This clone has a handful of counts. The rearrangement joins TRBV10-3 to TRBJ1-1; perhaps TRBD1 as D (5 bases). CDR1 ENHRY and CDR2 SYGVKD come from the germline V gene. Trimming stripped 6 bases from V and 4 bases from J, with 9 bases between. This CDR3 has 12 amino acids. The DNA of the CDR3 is TGTGCCATCAGAAATGGGGGCACTGAAGCTTTCTTT. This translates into CAIRNGGTEAFF.